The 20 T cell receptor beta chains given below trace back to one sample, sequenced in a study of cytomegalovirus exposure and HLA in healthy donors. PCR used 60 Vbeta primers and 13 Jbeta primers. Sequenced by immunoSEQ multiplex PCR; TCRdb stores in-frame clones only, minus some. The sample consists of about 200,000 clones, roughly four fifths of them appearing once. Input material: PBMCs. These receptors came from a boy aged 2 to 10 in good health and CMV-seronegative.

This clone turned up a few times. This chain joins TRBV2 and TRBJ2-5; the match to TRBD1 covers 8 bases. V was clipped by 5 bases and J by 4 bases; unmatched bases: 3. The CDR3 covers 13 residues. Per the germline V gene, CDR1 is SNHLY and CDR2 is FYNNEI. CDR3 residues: CASSRDRRETQYF. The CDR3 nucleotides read TGTGCCAGCAGTAGGGACAGGCGAGAGACCCAGTACTTC.

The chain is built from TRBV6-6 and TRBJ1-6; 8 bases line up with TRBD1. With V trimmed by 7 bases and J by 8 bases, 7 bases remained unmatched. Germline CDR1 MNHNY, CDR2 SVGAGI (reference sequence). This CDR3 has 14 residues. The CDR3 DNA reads TGTGCCAGCAATGTCCAGGGGGCCGATTCACCCCTCCACTTT. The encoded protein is CASNVQGADSPLHF.

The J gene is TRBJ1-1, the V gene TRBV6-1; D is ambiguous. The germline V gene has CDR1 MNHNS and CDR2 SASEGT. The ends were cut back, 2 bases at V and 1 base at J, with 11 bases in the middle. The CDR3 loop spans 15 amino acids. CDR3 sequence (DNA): TGTGCCAGCAGTGAATCGACGGGGAGGAACACTGAAGCTTTCTTT. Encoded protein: CASSESTGRNTEAFF.

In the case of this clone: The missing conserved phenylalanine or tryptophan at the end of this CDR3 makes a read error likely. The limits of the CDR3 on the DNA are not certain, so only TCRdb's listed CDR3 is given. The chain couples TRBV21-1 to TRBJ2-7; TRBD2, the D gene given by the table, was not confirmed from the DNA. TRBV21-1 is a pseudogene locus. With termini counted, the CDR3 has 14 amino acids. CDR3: CASSKGVRIAGGPG.

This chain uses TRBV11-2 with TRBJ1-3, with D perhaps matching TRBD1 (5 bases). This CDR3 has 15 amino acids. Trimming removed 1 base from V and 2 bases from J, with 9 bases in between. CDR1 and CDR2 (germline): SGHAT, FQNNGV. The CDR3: CASSLARAPGNTIYF. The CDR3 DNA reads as TGTGCCAGCAGCTTAGCCAGGGCCCCTGGAAACACCATATATTTT.

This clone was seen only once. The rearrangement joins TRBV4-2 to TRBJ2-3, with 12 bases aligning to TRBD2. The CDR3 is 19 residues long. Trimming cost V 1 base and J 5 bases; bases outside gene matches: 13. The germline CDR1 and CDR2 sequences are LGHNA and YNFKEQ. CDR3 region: CASSQARSSGGAVEDTQYF. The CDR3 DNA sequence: TGTGCCAGCAGCCAAGCAAGGTCTAGCGGGGGGGCCGTCGAAGATACGCAGTATTTT.

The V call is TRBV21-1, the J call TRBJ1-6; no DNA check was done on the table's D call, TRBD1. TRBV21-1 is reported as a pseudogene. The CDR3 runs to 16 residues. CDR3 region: CARRQAYSSYNSPLHF. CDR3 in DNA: TGTGCCAGGAGACAGGCTTATAGCTCCTATAATTCACCCCTCCACTTT.

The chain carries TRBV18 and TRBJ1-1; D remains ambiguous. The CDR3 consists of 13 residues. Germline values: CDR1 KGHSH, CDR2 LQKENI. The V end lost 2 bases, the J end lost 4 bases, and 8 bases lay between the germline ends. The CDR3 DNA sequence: TGTGCCAGCTCACCAGAGGGAACCACTGAAGCTTTCTTT. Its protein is CASSPEGTTEAFF.

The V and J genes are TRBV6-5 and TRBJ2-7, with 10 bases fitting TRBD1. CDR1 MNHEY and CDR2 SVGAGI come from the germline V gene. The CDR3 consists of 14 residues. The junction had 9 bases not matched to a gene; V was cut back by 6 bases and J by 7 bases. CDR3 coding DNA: TGTGCCAGCAGCCGGGACAGGGGTATTCTTGAGCAGTACTTC. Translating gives CASSRDRGILEQYF.

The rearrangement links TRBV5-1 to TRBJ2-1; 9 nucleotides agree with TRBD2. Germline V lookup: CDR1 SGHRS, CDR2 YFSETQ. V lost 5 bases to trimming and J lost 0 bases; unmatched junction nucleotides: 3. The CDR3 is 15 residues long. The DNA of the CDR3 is TGCGCCAGCAGTCGTAGCGGGAGCTCCTACAATGAGCAGTTCTTC. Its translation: CASSRSGSSYNEQFF.

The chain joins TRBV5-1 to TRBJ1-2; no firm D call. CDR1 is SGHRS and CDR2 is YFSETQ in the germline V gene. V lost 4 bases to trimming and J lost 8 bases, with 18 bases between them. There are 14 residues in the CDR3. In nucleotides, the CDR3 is TGCGCCAGCAGCCGGGAGTTACAACTAGGGGGCTACACCTTC. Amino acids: CASSRELQLGGYTF.

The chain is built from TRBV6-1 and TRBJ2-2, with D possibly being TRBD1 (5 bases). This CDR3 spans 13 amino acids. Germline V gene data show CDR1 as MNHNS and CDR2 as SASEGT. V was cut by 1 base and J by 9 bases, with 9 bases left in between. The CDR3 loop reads CASSEVTGWELFF. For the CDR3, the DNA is TGTGCCAGCAGTGAAGTAACAGGATGGGAGCTGTTTTTT.

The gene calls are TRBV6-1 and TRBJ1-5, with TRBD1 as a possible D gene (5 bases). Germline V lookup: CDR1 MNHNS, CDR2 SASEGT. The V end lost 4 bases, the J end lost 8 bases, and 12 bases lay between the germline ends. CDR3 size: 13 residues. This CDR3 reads CASSVREMEPQHF. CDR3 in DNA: TGTGCCAGCAGTGTCAGGGAAATGGAGCCCCAGCATTTT.

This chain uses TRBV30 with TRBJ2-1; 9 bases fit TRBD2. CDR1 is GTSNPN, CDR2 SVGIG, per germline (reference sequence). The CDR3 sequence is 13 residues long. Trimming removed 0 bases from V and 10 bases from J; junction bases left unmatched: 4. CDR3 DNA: TGTGCCTGGAGTGTATTGGCGGGAGGGGAGCAGTTCTTC. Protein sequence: CAWSVLAGGEQFF. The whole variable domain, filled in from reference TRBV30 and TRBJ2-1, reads SQTIHQWPATLVQPVGSPLSLECTVEGTSNPNLYWYRQAAGRGLQLLFYSVGIGQISSEVPQNLSASRPQDRQFILSSKKLLLSDSGFYLCAWSVLAGGEQFFGPGTRLTVL.

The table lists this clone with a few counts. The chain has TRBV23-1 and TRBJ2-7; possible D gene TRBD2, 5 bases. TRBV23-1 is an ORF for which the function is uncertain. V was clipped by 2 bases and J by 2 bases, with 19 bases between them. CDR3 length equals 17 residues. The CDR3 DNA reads TGCGCCAGCAGTCAACGTCGAGTGGGCATGGAGGCCTACGAGCAGTACTTC. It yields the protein CASSQRRVGMEAYEQYF.

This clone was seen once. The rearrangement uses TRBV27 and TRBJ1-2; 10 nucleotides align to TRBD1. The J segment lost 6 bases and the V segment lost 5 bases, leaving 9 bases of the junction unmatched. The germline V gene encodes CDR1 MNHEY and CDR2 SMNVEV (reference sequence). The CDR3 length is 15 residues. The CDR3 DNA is TGTGCCAGCAGTCCCCTTGACAGGGGGCATGATGGCTACACCTTC. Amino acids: CASSPLDRGHDGYTF.

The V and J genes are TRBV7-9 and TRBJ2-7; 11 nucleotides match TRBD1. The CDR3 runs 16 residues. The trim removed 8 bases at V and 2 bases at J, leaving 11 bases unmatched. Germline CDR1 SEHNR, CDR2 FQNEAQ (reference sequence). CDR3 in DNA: TGTGCCAGCGGCCTCATAGGGGGACAGGGGGCCTACGAGCAGTACTTC. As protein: CASGLIGGQGAYEQYF.

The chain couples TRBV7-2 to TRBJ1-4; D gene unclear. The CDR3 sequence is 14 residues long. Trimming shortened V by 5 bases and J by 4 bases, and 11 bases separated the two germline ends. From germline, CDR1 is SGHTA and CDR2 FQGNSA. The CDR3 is CASSPRGLNEKLFF. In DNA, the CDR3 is TGTGCCAGCAGCCCTCGCGGTCTTAATGAAAAACTGTTTTTT.

The CDR3 sequence: CASSVGPNSQATDTQYF. For the CDR3, the DNA is TGTGCCAGCAGCGTAGGTCCCAACAGCCAAGCCACAGATACGCAGTATTTT. This rearrangement joins TRBV9 to TRBJ2-3; no clear D. This CDR3 comprises 17 residues. The V gene lost 0 bases and the J gene lost 2 bases, with 16 bases spanning the gap. Looked up from germline, CDR1 is SGDLS and CDR2 is YYNGEE.

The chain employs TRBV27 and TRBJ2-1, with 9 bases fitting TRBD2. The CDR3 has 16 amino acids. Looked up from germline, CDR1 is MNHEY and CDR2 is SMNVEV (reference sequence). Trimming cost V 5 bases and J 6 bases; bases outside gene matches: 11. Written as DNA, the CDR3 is TGTGCCAGCAGTAGGCGGGGGGGGCCGATGGCCAATGAGCAGTTCTTC. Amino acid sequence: CASSRRGGPMANEQFF.